The text below deals with one TCR beta chain. Its antigen is as yet unknown. This record comes from a study of CD8 T cells in ankylosing spondylitis. In germline, CDR1 is DFQATT, CDR2 SNEGSKA (reference sequence). V shed 7 bases, J shed 4 bases, and the junction held 9 bases outside the gene matches. This CDR3 comprises 13 residues. Generation of TCR beta libraries employed quantitative 5'-RACE incorporating molecular barcodes. From the 5' RACE reads, TCRdb called clonotypes with MiXCR, one entry per CDR3 protein. This sample has about 440,000 distinct CDR3 sequences, with roughly 18% found just once. Broader study findings: Seemingly characteristic of ankylosing spondylitis blood was a TCR beta motif consisting of about 8 highly homologous variants.

The V gene is TRBV20-1, the J gene TRBJ2-5, with TRBD2 matching over 7 bases. The clonotype comes from a male donor with ankylosing spondylitis. Sequences were obtained from blood, either unsorted or a sorted T cell fraction (not recorded which). CDR3 protein: CSVTGGTGETQYF. The DNA of the CDR3 is TGCAGTGTCACGGGAGGCACGGGAGAGACCCAGTACTTC.